A selection of T cell receptor beta chains follows, all from one sample in a study of OX40 agonist ivuxolimab in advanced cancers. Generated by immunoSEQ multiplex PCR, the TCRdb table keeps only in-frame clones and is missing some. The sample yields about 20,000 clones, around 72% seen once. This specimen consisted of CD4+ or CD8+ T cells sorted from blood, obtained in a trial of the OX40 agonist ivuxolimab. The origin of the receptors is an adult with an advanced solid tumor such as melanoma, head and neck, liver or kidney cancer. The CDR3 runs from the conserved cysteine through the conserved F or W. Each record gives: J gene, D gene, clone size, V gene, CDR3 DNA, CDR3 protein. D genes are given only for firm matches. A clone size is listed for some rows: how often the clone was seen (once, few, many), or a class if it is expanded.

>TRBJ1-5|-|-|TRBV4-3
TGCGCCAGCAGCCAAGCCCCGACAGGACGCTATAGCAATCAGCCCCAGCATTTT
CASSQAPTGRYSNQPQHF
>TRBJ2-6|-|-|TRBV7-3
TGTGCCAGCAGCTTATACGGTCGGGCATCTGGGGCCAACGTCCTGACTTTC
CASSLYGRASGANVLTF
>TRBJ2-7|TRBD1|once|TRBV5-1
TGTGCCAGCAAACCCTACGGGACAGGGGTCCACGAGCAGTACTTC
CASKPYGTGVHEQYF
>TRBJ1-3|-|once|TRBV28
TGTGCCAGCAAGAAAGGGTACTCTGGAAACACCATATATTTT
CASKKGYSGNTIYF
>TRBJ1-5|-|-|TRBV9
TGTGCCAGCAGCGTAGGGACAGTCGATCAGCCCCAGCATTTT
CASSVGTVDQPQHF
>TRBJ2-2|-|-|TRBV7-9
TGTGCCAGCAGGCCTTCATCTCGGGGCTCCGGGGAGCTGTTTTTT
CASRPSSRGSGELFF
>TRBJ2-1|TRBD2|-|TRBV29-1
TGCAGCGTCCTGGGAGCGGGGCAGTACAATGAGCAGTTCTTC
CSVLGAGQYNEQFF
>TRBJ1-2|-|-|TRBV7-8
TGTGCCAGCAGCGAACACCCTCGGGGGGCAGACTATGGCTACACCTTC
CASSEHPRGADYGYTF
>TRBJ2-7|-|-|TRBV6-1
TGTGCCAGCAGTTTCCCCCGATGGTCCCTCTACGAGCAGTACTTC
CASSFPRWSLYEQYF
>TRBJ1-6|-|-|TRBV4-1
TGCGCCAGCAGCGATCCAGGGGCTGGGGAACCCCTCCACTTT
CASSDPGAGEPLHF
>TRBJ1-1|TRBD1|-|TRBV7-9
TGTGCCAGAGAACTATTACAGGGGGCGACTGAAGCTTTCTTT
CARELLQGATEAFF
>TRBJ2-1|-|-|TRBV5-1
TGCGCCAGCAGCCTCGGGACGGCCTTCCTCAGTGAGCAGTTCTTC
CASSLGTAFLSEQFF
>TRBJ2-3|TRBD2|-|TRBV10-3
TGTGCCACTCTTGCTAGCGGGGGGTCAGATACGCAGTATTTT
CATLASGGSDTQYF
>TRBJ2-2|-|-|TRBV2
TGTGCCAGCAGCGCGGGTGGGGGGATGAGTGCCGGGGAGCTGTTTTTT
CASSAGGGMSAGELFF
>TRBJ1-6|-|few|TRBV5-1
TGCGCCAGCAGACAGGGTTGGAGCTCCTATAATTCACCCCTCCACTTT
CASRQGWSSYNSPLHF
>TRBJ2-7|TRBD1|once|TRBV6-6
TGTGCCAGCAAAGATACGGGACAGGGGCTATTGGAGCAGTACTTC
CASKDTGQGLLEQYF
>TRBJ1-1|-|-|TRBV7-2
TGTGCCAGCAGCTTATGGGAGGCGAACACTGAAGCTTTCTTT
CASSLWEANTEAFF
>TRBJ2-1|TRBD2|-|TRBV2
TGTGCCAGCAGTGGGGCAGCGGGGTGGGATGAGCAGTTCTTC
CASSGAAGWDEQFF
>TRBJ1-2|-|-|TRBV27
TGTGCCAGCAGTTCCCATCCCGAGGGCGGGTACTATGGCTACACCTTC
CASSSHPEGGYYGYTF
>TRBJ2-1|-|-|TRBV29-1
TGCAGCGTTAGGGAGCAGGGGAGGATCGATGAGCAGTTCTTC
CSVREQGRIDEQFF
>TRBJ2-3|TRBD2|few|TRBV5-6
TGTGCCAGCAGCTTAAGCGGGGGGACTACAGATACGCAGTATTTT
CASSLSGGTTDTQYF
>TRBJ2-7|-|-|TRBV6-5
TGTGCCAGCAGCCCTCAGACCTACGAGCAGTACTTC
CASSPQTYEQYF
>TRBJ2-7|-|-|TRBV5-8
TGTGCCAGCAGCCCCGGACGGACCTACGAGCAGTACTTC
CASSPGRTYEQYF
>TRBJ2-3|TRBD1|-|TRBV11-2
TGTGCCAGCAGCCCTCGGACAGGGGGGCTTCTCACAGATACGCAGTATTTT
CASSPRTGGLLTDTQYF
>TRBJ2-7|-|-|TRBV10-3
TGTGCCAGCAGTTACGGGTACGAGCAGTACTTC
CASSYGYEQYF
>TRBJ1-6|-|-|TRBV6-5
TGTGCCAGCAGCAGTGTACTGCCGGGAATTTCACCCCTCCACTTT
CASSSVLPGISPLHF